The T cell receptor (beta chain) under discussion was sequenced for a study of T cells in Graves' hyperthyroidism and ophthalmopathy. This clonotype occurred a few times. The germline CDR1 and CDR2 sequences are SGHNT and YENEEA. This CDR3 comprises 14 residues. The V gene lost 4 bases and the J gene lost 1 base, with 10 bases spanning the gap. TCR beta CDR3 sequences were amplified from RNA transcripts. The HTBI primer set served for first-round RT-PCR of the TCR CDR3. TCRdb re-called the multiplex PCR reads through MiXCR, storing one row per CDR3 protein. Among fewer than 400,000 distinct CDR3 sequences listed, about 15% were seen once.

The V gene is TRBV11-3, the J gene TRBJ1-1; D not certain. This TCR was recovered from a man younger than 45 with Graves' hyperthyroidism. The sequencing sample was made of blood. The CDR3: CASSSDGQNTEAFF. The CDR3 coding sequence is TGTGCCAGCAGCTCGGACGGCCAGAACACTGAAGCTTTCTTT.